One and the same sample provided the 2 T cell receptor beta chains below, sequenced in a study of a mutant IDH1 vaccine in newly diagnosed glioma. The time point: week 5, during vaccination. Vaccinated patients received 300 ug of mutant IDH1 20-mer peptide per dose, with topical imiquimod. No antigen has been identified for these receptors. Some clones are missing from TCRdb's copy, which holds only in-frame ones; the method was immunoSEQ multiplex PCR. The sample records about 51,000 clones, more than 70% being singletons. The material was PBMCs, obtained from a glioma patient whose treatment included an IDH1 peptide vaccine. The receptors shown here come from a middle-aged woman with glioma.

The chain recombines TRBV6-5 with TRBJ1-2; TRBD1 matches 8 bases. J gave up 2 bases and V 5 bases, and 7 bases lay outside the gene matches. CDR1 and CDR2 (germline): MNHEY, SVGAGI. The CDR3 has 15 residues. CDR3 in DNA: TGTGCCAGCAGTCTTCGACAGGGGTTGAACTATGGCTACACCTTC. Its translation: CASSLRQGLNYGYTF.

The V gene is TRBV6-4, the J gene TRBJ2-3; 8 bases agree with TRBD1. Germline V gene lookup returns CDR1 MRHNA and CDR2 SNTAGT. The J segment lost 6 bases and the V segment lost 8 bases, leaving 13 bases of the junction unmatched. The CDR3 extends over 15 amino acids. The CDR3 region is CASGEGAGGADTQYF. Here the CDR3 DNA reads TGTGCCAGCGGAGAGGGGGCAGGGGGCGCGGATACGCAGTATTTT.